This TCR beta chain emerged from a study of cytomegalovirus exposure and HLA in healthy donors. Across the whole study: Out of a few hundred genotyped donors, less than 85% belonged to the Caucasian-associated ancestry cluster. Study-wide results and limits: There were a few CMV-associated chains whose specificity for CMV antigens was confirmed in vitro. Several of the most significant clusters were apparently associated with common viral pathogens in a later analysis.

Researchers ran the PCR with 60 Vbeta and 13 Jbeta primers. TCRdb keeps only in-frame clones here, not all; method: immunoSEQ multiplex PCR. Of roughly 140,000 clones listed, roughly 64% are singletons. Between the trimmed V and J ends, which lost 4 bases and 3 bases, there was a span of 22 bases. The CDR3 contains 17 residues. Germline lookup yields CDR1 SGHDT and CDR2 YYEEEE. This clone has a handful of counts. Its antigen is not known. The chain is built from TRBV5-6 and TRBJ1-1; perhaps TRBD1 as D (6 bases). Sequencing was carried out using PBMCs. This receptor was taken from a woman younger than 45 in good health and CMV-seropositive. The CDR3 reads CASSLTSPGHQYTEAFF. The CDR3 DNA sequence: TGTGCCAGCAGCCTTACGTCCCCGGGACACCAATACACTGAAGCTTTCTTT. Full variable domain (outside the CDR3, taken from reference TRBV5-6 and TRBJ1-1): DAGVTQSPTHLIKTRGQQVTLRCSPKSGHDTVSWYQQALGQGPQFIFQYYEEEERQRGNFPDRFSGHQFPNYSSELNVNALLLGDSALYLCASSLTSPGHQYTEAFFGQGTRLTVV.